What follows describes a single TCR beta chain. The antigen remains unidentified. PCR amplification relied on 60 Vbeta primers (plus 13 Jbeta primers). Only in-frame clones appear in the TCRdb table, and some are missing; sequencing was by immunoSEQ multiplex PCR. The sample records 170,000 or so clones, around 80% being singletons. The record originates from a study of cytomegalovirus exposure and HLA in healthy donors. Background on the study: Tens of millions of unique TCRs from HLA-typed donors made up an early data release.

Overall study findings and caveats: The Asian-associated ancestry cluster reportedly had fewer N-insertions than the roughly 720-donor mean in a later analysis. TCR beta V- and J-gene trimming was later associated with a missense DCLRE1C variant.

Deletions cut 4 bases from V and 6 bases from J, with 11 bases between. The germline CDR1 and CDR2 sequences are SGDLS and YYNGEE. This CDR3 comprises 13 residues. The TCR sequence derives from a man aged 40-50 years in good health and CMV-seronegative. The sequenced material came from PBMCs. This chain joins TRBV9 and TRBJ2-4; possible D gene TRBD1, 6 bases. CDR3: CASSLGQTNIQYF. CDR3 DNA: TGTGCCAGCAGCCTCGGACAGACAAACATTCAGTACTTC.